The sequence of this T cell receptor beta chain was determined in a study of shared clonotypes between healthy human individuals. Of note for this clone: No antigen is known for it.

Measured with immunoSEQ multiplex PCR; TCRdb has only the in-frame clones, and not every one. The profile shows more than 2 million clones, 95% of them singletons. Findings and limits, study-wide: Researchers sampled only blood; tissue repertoires likely differ.

The study separated CD4+ cells into CD45RA+ naive and CD45RA-negative memory subsets. Between the trimmed V and J ends, which lost 2 bases and 1 base, there was a span of 8 bases. Germline V gene sequence: CDR1 GTSNPN, CDR2 SVGIG (reference sequence). The CDR3 has 13 amino acids. The J gene is TRBJ1-1, the V gene TRBV30; no reliable D call. The sequence came from a man between 18 and 29 years old in good health. Sequencing used naive CD4+ T cells sorted from blood. Stated subset: CD45RA+ positively selected. Written as DNA, the CDR3 is TGTGCCTGGAGTCGACTGAGGAACACTGAAGCTTTCTTT. Protein product: CAWSRLRNTEAFF.